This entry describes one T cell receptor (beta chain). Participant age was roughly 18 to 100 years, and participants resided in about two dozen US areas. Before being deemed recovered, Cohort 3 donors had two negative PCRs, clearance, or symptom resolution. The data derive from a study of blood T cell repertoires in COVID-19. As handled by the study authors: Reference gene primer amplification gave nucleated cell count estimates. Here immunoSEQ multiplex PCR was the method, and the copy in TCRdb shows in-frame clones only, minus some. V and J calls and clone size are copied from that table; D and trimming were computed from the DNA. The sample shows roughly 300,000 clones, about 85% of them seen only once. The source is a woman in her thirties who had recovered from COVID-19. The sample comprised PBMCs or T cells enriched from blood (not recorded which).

The CDR3 sequence is CSASWDRGQETQYF. The CDR3 DNA reads TGCAGTGCTAGTTGGGACAGGGGGCAAGAGACCCAGTACTTC. The V and J genes are TRBV20-1 and TRBJ2-5; 11 nucleotides line up with TRBD1. The V and J ends lost 3 bases and 2 bases, in that order; junction bases with no gene match: 2. The CDR3 extends over 14 amino acids. Germline values: CDR1 DFQATT, CDR2 SNEGSKA (reference sequence).